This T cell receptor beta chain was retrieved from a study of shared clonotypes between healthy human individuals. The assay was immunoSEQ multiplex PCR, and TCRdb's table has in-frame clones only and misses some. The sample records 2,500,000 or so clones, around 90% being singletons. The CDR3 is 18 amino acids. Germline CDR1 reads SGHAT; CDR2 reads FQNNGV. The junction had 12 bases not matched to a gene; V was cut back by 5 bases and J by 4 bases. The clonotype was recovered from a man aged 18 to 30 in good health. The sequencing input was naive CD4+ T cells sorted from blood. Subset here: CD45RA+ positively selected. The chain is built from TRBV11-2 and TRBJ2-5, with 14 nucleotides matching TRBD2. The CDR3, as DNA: TGTGCCAGCAGCGCCCGACTAGCGGGGGGGCCCTTAGGAGAGACCCAGTACTTC. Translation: CASSARLAGGPLGETQYF.